This TCR beta chain was identified in a study of human T cells and chemical hapten exposure. Time point reported: patch test 1, 2 weeks after DPC sensitization. Treatment reported: therapeutic diphenylcyclopropenone sensitization with weekly scalp DPC. Unfractionated whole blood served as the source for total RNA extraction. Blood collection happened ahead of applying each patch test. Germline V gene data show CDR1 as SGDLS and CDR2 as YYNGEE. The CDR3 totals 13 residues. V dropped 4 bases and J dropped 2 bases, with 10 bases sitting between them. Unique molecular identifiers were attached to individual cDNA molecules during library preparation. Using its own MiXCR run on the RACE reads, TCRdb lists one record per CDR3 protein. The sample shows approximately 52,000 distinct CDR3 sequences, 11% of them seen only once. Study findings and constraints: Expanded TCRs showed more large CDR3 clusters than pre-sensitization or healthy control sets. A positive correlation with patch test score was shown by PT1 expanded TCR counts.

Remarks on this clonotype: The antigen is undetermined.

This TCR derives from a middle-aged woman with alopecia areata. Some clones in this sample may be carry-over from other donors' samples. The chain is built from TRBV9 and TRBJ2-7; the D is unclear. The sequenced sample was whole blood, obtained in connection with sensitization to the hapten diphenylcyclopropenone (DPC). The chain's CDR3 is CASSTGPTYEQYF. In nucleotides, the CDR3 is TGTGCCAGCAGCACCGGGCCTACCTACGAGCAGTACTTC.